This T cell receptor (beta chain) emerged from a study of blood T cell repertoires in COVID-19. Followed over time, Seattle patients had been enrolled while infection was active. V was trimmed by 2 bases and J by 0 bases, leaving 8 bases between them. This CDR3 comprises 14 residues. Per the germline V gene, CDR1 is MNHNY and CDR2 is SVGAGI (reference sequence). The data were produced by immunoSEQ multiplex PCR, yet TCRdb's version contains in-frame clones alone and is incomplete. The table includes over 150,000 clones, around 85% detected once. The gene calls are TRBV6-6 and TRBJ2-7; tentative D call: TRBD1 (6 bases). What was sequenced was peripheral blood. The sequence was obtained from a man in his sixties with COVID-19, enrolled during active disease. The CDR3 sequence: CASSYDRTSYEQYF. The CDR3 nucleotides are TGTGCCAGCAGTTACGACAGGACCTCCTACGAGCAGTACTTC.